The entry that follows covers one T cell receptor (beta chain) sequence. This sample is part of a study of blood T cell repertoires in COVID-19. The CDR3 length is 15 residues. Germline V gene sequence: CDR1 MDHEN, CDR2 SYDVKM. With V trimmed by 5 bases and J by 2 bases, 4 bases remained unmatched. Here immunoSEQ multiplex PCR was the method, and the copy in TCRdb shows in-frame clones only, minus some. The sample carries over 250,000 clones, around nine tenths recorded once. The clonotype was recovered from a woman aged 55-75 years in a cohort exposed to, infected with or recovered from COVID-19 (not recorded which). This sequence joins TRBV28 and TRBJ1-1, with 11 positions matching TRBD1. Material: PBMCs or T cells enriched from blood (not recorded which). The CDR3 DNA reads TGTGCCAGCAGTACCGGACAGGGGGCAAACACTGAAGCTTTCTTT. Protein: CASSTGQGANTEAFF.